The 16 T cell receptor beta chains presented below share a single source sample, sequenced in a study of vaccination effects on CD4 cells after COVID-19. Profiling relied on immunoSEQ multiplex PCR, and the TCRdb table lists in-frame clones only, not all of them. The table lists about 24,000 clones, 76% of them singletons. Their recognized antigens are unknown. Peptide-pool stimulation followed by sequencing identified expanded antigen-specific CD4+ clonotypes in the ViraFEST assay. At the end of 10 days of culture, CD4+ T cells were isolated. Nucleocapsid antibodies were negative in the vaccine recipients, who had never had SARS-CoV-2 infection. The sequencing used CD4+ T cells from PBMCs cultured with HCoV-NL63 spike peptides, collected before COVID-19 vaccination. The source is a human donor who received a COVID-19 vaccine.

This chain connects TRBV5-1 to TRBJ1-1; 9 nucleotides agree with TRBD1. Germline assignment: CDR1 SGHRS and CDR2 YFSETQ. This CDR3 is 16 amino acids long. J gave up 4 bases and V 4 bases, and 11 bases lay outside the gene matches. The CDR3 loop reads CASSPELGTGPTEAFF. The DNA for the CDR3 is TGCGCCAGCAGCCCCGAACTGGGGACAGGGCCCACTGAAGCTTTCTTT.

The chain combines TRBV5-1 with TRBJ1-2; D is uncertain. The CDR3 has 15 amino acids. Trimming took off 0 bases at V and 0 bases at J, with 9 bases between the two ends. The germline gives CDR1 SGHRS, CDR2 YFSETQ. In DNA form, the CDR3 reads TGCGCCAGCAGCTTGGATGGCGGAACTAACTATGGCTACACCTTC. It translates to CASSLDGGTNYGYTF.

The chain uses TRBV19 and TRBJ2-7, with 10 positions matching TRBD2. Germline values: CDR1 LNHDA, CDR2 SQIVND (reference sequence). J was trimmed by 5 bases and V by 2 bases; bases with no gene match: 9. CDR3 length equals 16 residues. CDR3 sequence (DNA): TGTGCCAGTAGTATACCCTCGAGCGGGAGGGCCGACGAGCAGTACTTC. It codes for CASSIPSSGRADEQYF.

The chain carries TRBV5-6 and TRBJ2-7, with TRBD2 matching over 13 bases. The V and J ends lost 4 bases and 6 bases, in that order; junction bases with no gene match: 4. The CDR3 is 14 amino acids. CDR1 and CDR2 from the germline V gene are SGHDT and YYEEEE. This chain's CDR3 is CASSVGLAGTEQYF. CDR3 coding DNA: TGTGCCAGCAGCGTGGGACTAGCGGGAACCGAGCAGTACTTC. Filled out from reference TRBV5-6 and TRBJ2-7, the complete variable domain reads DAGVTQSPTHLIKTRGQQVTLRCSPKSGHDTVSWYQQALGQGPQFIFQYYEEEERQRGNFPDRFSGHQFPNYSSELNVNALLLGDSALYLCASSVGLAGTEQYFGPGTRLTVT.

The rearrangement links TRBV4-1 to TRBJ1-4; 7 bases align to TRBD1. There are 15 residues in the CDR3. Trimming removed 5 bases from V and 1 base from J; junction bases left unmatched: 4. The germline CDR1 and CDR2 sequences are MGHRA and YSYEKL. The CDR3 DNA follows: TGCGCCAGCAGCGTTCGACAGGGAACTAATGAAAAACTGTTTTTT. Its translation is CASSVRQGTNEKLFF.

This rearrangement joins TRBV3-1 (or the pseudogene TRBV3-2) to TRBJ1-3, with D unclear. CDR1 and CDR2 (germline): LGHDT, YNNKEL (reference sequence). V was trimmed by 1 base and J by 0 bases, leaving 13 bases between them. This CDR3 comprises 17 residues. The CDR3: CASSQGANTLSGNTIYF. CDR3 bases: TGTGCCAGCAGCCAAGGGGCAAACACCCTCTCTGGAAACACCATATATTTT.

The chain carries TRBV27 and TRBJ2-1; D remains unclear. V was shortened by 2 bases and J by 10 bases, with 6 bases between the two germline ends. The CDR3 length is 11 residues. Per germline, CDR1 MNHEY and CDR2 SMNVEV (reference sequence). CDR3 nucleotide sequence: TGTGCCAGCAGTTTAGCACGAGAGCAGTTCTTC. The encoded protein is CASSLAREQFF.

The chain employs TRBV19 and TRBJ2-3; D uncertain. Germline V gives CDR1 LNHDA, CDR2 SQIVND (reference sequence). Trimming stripped 3 bases from V and 0 bases from J, with 7 bases between. This CDR3 has 14 amino acids. The CDR3 sequence: CASSIGPSTDTQYF. The CDR3 bases are TGTGCCAGTAGTATTGGCCCTAGCACAGATACGCAGTATTTT.

This chain's CDR3 is CASSPTGVDGNTIYF. The CDR3 nucleotides read TGTGCCAGCAGCCCGACAGGGGTGGACGGAAACACCATATATTTT. The J gene is TRBJ1-3, the V gene TRBV7-7, with 8 bases matching TRBD1. The CDR3 is made up of 15 amino acids. Germline V gene lookup returns CDR1 SSHAT and CDR2 FNYEAQ (reference sequence). Trimming at V came to 5 bases and at J to 4 bases, leaving 7 bases not matched to a gene.

This clone was seen a handful of times. This chain joins TRBV5-1 and TRBJ2-3; 10 bases agree with TRBD2. Germline V gene sequence: CDR1 SGHRS, CDR2 YFSETQ. V shed 0 bases, J shed 4 bases, and the junction held 5 bases outside the gene matches. This CDR3 contains 16 residues. CDR3 coding DNA: TGCGCCAGCAGCTTGGGGACTCTAGCGGGAGCAGATACGCAGTATTTT. Protein product: CASSLGTLAGADTQYF.

V is TRBV4-1 and J is TRBJ2-1; D may be TRBD1 or TRBD2 (6 bases each). From germline, CDR1 is MGHRA and CDR2 YSYEKL. V lost 7 bases to trimming and J lost 5 bases, with 21 bases between them. The CDR3 loop spans 16 amino acids. CDR3 region: CASKGIIGGANNEQFF. CDR3 nucleotides: TGCGCCAGCAAGGGCATAATCGGGGGCGCAAACAATGAGCAGTTCTTC.

The chain couples TRBV15 to TRBJ2-3, with D perhaps matching TRBD1 or TRBD2 (5 bases each). Germline CDR1 and CDR2: LNHNV and YYDKDF (reference sequence). The CDR3 covers 14 residues. Deletions cut 0 bases from V and 4 bases from J, with 8 bases between. Written as DNA, the CDR3 is TGTGCCACCAGCAGAGACGGGGCCGCAGATACGCAGTATTTT. This translates into CATSRDGAADTQYF.

The CDR3 DNA reads TGCGCCAGCAGCTGGGACCGCCCCAGCGGCTACACCTTC. It translates to CASSWDRPSGYTF. This chain links TRBV5-1 with TRBJ1-2, with D maybe TRBD1 (5 bases). The CDR3 totals 13 residues. The germline CDR1 and CDR2 sequences are SGHRS and YFSETQ. Trimming removed 3 bases at V and 8 bases at J, with 14 bases between.

This rearrangement joins TRBV19 to TRBJ1-6; D remains ambiguous. V was shortened by 5 bases and J by 10 bases, with 9 bases between the two germline ends. CDR1 LNHDA and CDR2 SQIVND come from the germline V gene (reference sequence). The CDR3 contains 12 residues. The CDR3 coding sequence is TGTGCCAGTAGTTATATCGGATCACCCCTCCACTTT. Encoded protein: CASSYIGSPLHF.

This rearrangement joins TRBV24-1 to TRBJ2-2, with D perhaps matching TRBD1 (6 bases). The CDR3 runs to 15 residues. Between the trimmed V and J ends, which lost 7 bases and 3 bases, there was a span of 14 bases. In germline, CDR1 is KGHDR, CDR2 SFDVKD. The DNA for the CDR3 is TGTGCCACCAGAGGGGGACCAGCTCACACCGGGGAGCTGTTTTTT. Residues: CATRGGPAHTGELFF.

V is TRBV12-3 or TRBV12-4 and J is TRBJ1-1, with D unclear. With 5 bases removed from V and 7 bases from J, the gap between germline ends came to 5 bases. CDR3 length: 10 residues. The CDR3 DNA follows: TGTGCCAGCAGTCGACGTGAAGCTTTCTTT. Protein: CASSRREAFF.